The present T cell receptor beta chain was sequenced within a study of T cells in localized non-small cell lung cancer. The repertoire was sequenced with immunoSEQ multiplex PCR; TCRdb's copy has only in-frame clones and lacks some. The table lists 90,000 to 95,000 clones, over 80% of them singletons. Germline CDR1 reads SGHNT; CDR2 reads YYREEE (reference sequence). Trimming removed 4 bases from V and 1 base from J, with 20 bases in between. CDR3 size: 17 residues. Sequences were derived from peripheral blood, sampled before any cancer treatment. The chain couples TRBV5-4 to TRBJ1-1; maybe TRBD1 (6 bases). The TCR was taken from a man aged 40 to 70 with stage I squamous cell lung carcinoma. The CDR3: CASSGGRGRIRNTEAFF. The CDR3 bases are TGTGCCAGCAGCGGGGGGCGAGGGAGGATAAGGAACACTGAAGCTTTCTTT. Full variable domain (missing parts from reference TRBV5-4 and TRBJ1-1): ETGVTQSPTHLIKTRGQQVTLRCSSQSGHNTVSWYQQALGQGPQFIFQYYREEENGRGNFPPRFSGLQFPNYSSELNVNALELDDSALYLCASSGGRGRIRNTEAFFGQGTRLTVV.